The 14 T cell receptor beta chains below come from one sample, sequenced in a study of cytomegalovirus exposure and HLA in healthy donors (dated by TCRdb to about 2017). The library was prepared using the immunoSEQ multiplex PCR assay. A mixture of 60 forward primers for TCR Vbeta segments and 13 reverse primers for TCR Jbeta segments was used in the multiplex PCR. The immuneACCESS repertoire file appears here via TCRdb, limited to in-frame rearrangements. These files lack a portion of the clones; in checked studies, under half of the deficit traces to unresolved V genes, and the cause of the others is not known. In this sample the table shows 150,000 to 200,000 clones, 82% of which occur a single time. In total, the top ten clones hold more than 1.5% of the sample. Material: PBMCs. The receptors shown here come from a man aged 40-55 years in good health and CMV-seronegative.

The chain links TRBV14 to TRBJ1-1; D gene ambiguous. This CDR3 spans 13 amino acids. Germline V gives CDR1 SGHDN, CDR2 FVKESK. Trimming pared 5 bases from V and 1 base from J, leaving 8 bases between. CDR3 amino acids: CASSSMRNTEAFF. CDR3 sequence (DNA): TGTGCCAGCAGCTCGATGCGGAACACTGAAGCTTTCTTT.

The rearrangement links TRBV2 to TRBJ2-5, with TRBD2 as a possible D gene (7 bases). Trimming cost V 4 bases and J 4 bases, with 16 bases left between them. The CDR3 runs 15 residues. Germline CDR1 is SNHLY and CDR2 is FYNNEI. The CDR3 loop is CASSVLGGRGETQYF. The CDR3, as DNA: TGTGCCAGCAGTGTGCTAGGGGGGAGGGGAGAGACCCAGTACTTC.

The V gene is TRBV11-1, the J gene TRBJ2-3; TRBD2 matches at 15 bases. Germline V gene sequence: CDR1 SGHAT, CDR2 FQDESV (reference sequence). This CDR3 has 17 amino acids. Trimming removed 5 bases from V and 3 bases from J; junction bases left unmatched: 6. CDR3: CASSPRTSGRATDTQYF. The CDR3 DNA reads TGTGCCAGCAGCCCCCGGACTAGCGGGAGGGCTACAGATACGCAGTATTTT.

This clone showed up just a few times. The chain carries TRBV5-1 and TRBJ1-1, with 9 positions matching TRBD1. Germline V gene sequence: CDR1 SGHRS, CDR2 YFSETQ. This CDR3 contains 14 residues. V lost 6 bases, J lost 6 bases, and 9 bases stayed unmatched. In nucleotides, the CDR3 is TGCGCCAGCACCAAGACAGGGGGGGGCTCTGAAGCTTTCTTT. This sequence encodes CASTKTGGGSEAFF.

The V and J genes are TRBV11-2 and TRBJ2-7; 12 bases line up with TRBD2. V lost 5 bases and J lost 7; bases outside the gene matches: 9. The CDR3 loop spans 15 amino acids. Germline CDR1 SGHAT, CDR2 FQNNGV. The CDR3 spells CASSPKTSGGPEQYF. CDR3 DNA: TGTGCCAGCAGCCCGAAGACTAGCGGGGGACCGGAGCAGTACTTC.

The chain carries TRBV7-8 and TRBJ1-6; TRBD1 matches at 7 bases. There are 13 residues in the CDR3. Trimming at V came to 4 bases and at J to 7 bases, leaving 1 base not matched to a gene. Germline V CDR1 and CDR2: SGHVS, FQNEAQ. CDR3 nucleotides: TGTGCCAGCAGCTCGGGACAGAATTCACCCCTCCACTTT. Protein sequence: CASSSGQNSPLHF.

The V call is TRBV6-1, the J call TRBJ2-1; TRBD1 might be the D (5 bases). With 6 bases removed from V and 7 bases from J, the gap between germline ends came to 16 bases. The germline gives CDR1 MNHNS, CDR2 SASEGT. The CDR3 is 14 amino acids. Here the CDR3 reads CASRILWQGNEQFF. In DNA form, the CDR3 reads TGTGCCAGCAGGATTCTGTGGCAGGGTAATGAGCAGTTCTTC.

The V call is TRBV28, the J call TRBJ2-7, with a possible D match to TRBD1 (6 bases). The length of the CDR3 is 15 residues. The V and J ends lost 2 bases and 5 bases respectively, with 16 bases between them. Looked up from germline, CDR1 is MDHEN and CDR2 is SYDVKM. Written as DNA, the CDR3 is TGTGCCAGCAGTTTAGTGGGCAGGGGCACCGACGAGCAGTACTTC. Translated, it gives CASSLVGRGTDEQYF.

The rearrangement uses TRBV7-2 and TRBJ1-2; tentatively, D is TRBD1 (6 bases). Trimming pared 4 bases from V and 2 bases from J, leaving 11 bases between. The germline CDR1 and CDR2 sequences are SGHTA and FQGNSA. The CDR3 length is 14 residues. The CDR3 DNA sequence: TGTGCCAGCAGCTCCCAGGACAGCAACTATGGCTACACCTTC. Translation gives CASSSQDSNYGYTF.

This clone was seen a handful of times. The chain links TRBV18 to TRBJ1-1; perhaps TRBD1 as D (6 bases). The V end was cut by 2 bases, the J end by 2 bases, with 15 bases between. The CDR3 has 16 amino acids. Germline CDR1 reads KGHSH; CDR2 reads LQKENI. The CDR3 coding sequence is TGTGCCAGCTCACCAATAACCCGGACAGCTAACACTGAAGCTTTCTTT. Its translation: CASSPITRTANTEAFF.

This clone appeared a few times. The J gene is TRBJ2-7, the V gene TRBV11-3; 11 positions match TRBD1. Looked up from germline, CDR1 is SGHNT and CDR2 is YENEEA. V lost 6 bases to trimming and J lost 3 bases; unmatched junction nucleotides: 4. The CDR3 length is 14 residues. The CDR3 bases are TGTGCCAGCAGTCCGGGACAGGGGGACTACGAGCAGTACTTC. Translated: CASSPGQGDYEQYF. Combining the CDR3 with reference TRBV11-3 and TRBJ2-7 gives the whole variable domain EAGVVQSPRYKIIEKKQPVAFWCNPISGHNTLYWYLQNLGQGPELLIRYENEEAVDDSQLPKDRFSAERLKGVDSTLKIQPAELGDSAVYLCASSPGQGDYEQYFGPGTRLTVT.

The V call is TRBV2, the J call TRBJ1-4, with a weak D call TRBD1 (5 bases). The V gene lost 5 bases and the J gene lost 4 bases, with 17 bases spanning the gap. Germline lookup yields CDR1 SNHLY and CDR2 FYNNEI. This CDR3 region has 16 residues. The CDR3 DNA follows: TGTGCCAGCAGTATAACCAGGGAGGTCTTTAATGAAAAACTGTTTTTT. Translating gives CASSITREVFNEKLFF.

This sequence joins TRBV28 and TRBJ1-2, with a tentative D call TRBD1 (5 bases). Germline-derived CDR1 and CDR2 are MDHEN and SYDVKM. The CDR3 has 14 residues. Trimming stripped 7 bases from V and 7 bases from J, with 19 bases between. The DNA of the CDR3 is TGTGCCAGCACCACCCCCGGGGGGGGAGGTGGCTACACCTTC. This sequence encodes CASTTPGGGGGYTF.

In its sample, this clone was seen a few times. V gene TRBV28 combines with J gene TRBJ2-3; no clear D gene. This CDR3 has 12 amino acids. Per germline, CDR1 MDHEN and CDR2 SYDVKM. V dropped 2 bases and J dropped 5 bases, with 5 bases sitting between them. CDR3 nucleotide sequence: TGTGCCAGCAGTTTACTGAGAGATACGCAGTATTTT. It specifies CASSLLRDTQYF.